This T cell receptor beta chain was captured by sequencing in a study of radiotherapy plus CTLA-4 blockade in lung cancer. Looking at the study overall: Objective responses were seen in 15% to 20% of patients, disease control in more than 30%.

Points from the study as a whole: Subsequent to radiotherapy plus ipilimumab, tumor-derived TCR clones underwent expansion in blood. The best prediction of response reportedly came from early blood T cell clone dynamics, with interferon-beta.

The repertoire was sequenced with immunoSEQ multiplex PCR; TCRdb's copy has only in-frame clones and lacks some. The sample has roughly 42,000 clones, just under 80% seen once. This clone was seen a single time. What it binds is not known. V gave up 2 bases and J gave up 4 bases; unmatched junction bases: 2. The CDR3 is 14 residues long. Germline CDR1 and CDR2: SGHRS and YFSETQ. V is TRBV5-1 and J is TRBJ2-3, with TRBD2 identical over 9 bases. The material was peripheral blood, obtained from a patient treated with radiotherapy plus ipilimumab. The TCR comes from a human donor with non-small cell lung cancer that progressed on radiotherapy plus ipilimumab. The CDR3 DNA reads as TGCGCCAGCAGCTTTGCTAGCGGGGCAGATACGCAGTATTTT. This translates into CASSFASGADTQYF. The complete variable domain, with remaining parts taken from reference TRBV5-1 and TRBJ2-3, reads KAGVTQTPRYLIKTRGQQVTLSCSPISGHRSVSWYQQTPGQGLQFLFEYFSETQRNKGNFPGRFSGRQFSNSRSEMNVSTLELGDSALYLCASSFASGADTQYFGPGTRLTVL.